This T cell receptor beta chain was sequenced during a study of blood T cell repertoires in COVID-19. Study information: Specimens from acute and convalescent COVID-19 originated in the United States, Italy and Spain.

The V end lost 0 bases, the J end lost 6 bases, and 10 bases lay between the germline ends. The CDR3 is 15 residues long. Germline assignment: CDR1 SGDLS and CDR2 YYNGEE. Patients in Seattle were enrolled during active infection, then followed longitudinally. Clones were sequenced by immunoSEQ multiplex PCR, and TCRdb holds only the in-frame ones, with some missing. The top ten hold roughly 6.3% of the sample, which has some 300,000 clones, more than 80% seen once. Sample: peripheral blood. This sequence originates from a woman in her 50s with COVID-19, enrolled during active disease. V and J are TRBV9 and TRBJ1-6; D unclear. In DNA, the CDR3 is TGTGCCAGCAGCGTAGCCGTAGGGAGTAATTCACCCCTCCACTTT. This gives the protein CASSVAVGSNSPLHF.